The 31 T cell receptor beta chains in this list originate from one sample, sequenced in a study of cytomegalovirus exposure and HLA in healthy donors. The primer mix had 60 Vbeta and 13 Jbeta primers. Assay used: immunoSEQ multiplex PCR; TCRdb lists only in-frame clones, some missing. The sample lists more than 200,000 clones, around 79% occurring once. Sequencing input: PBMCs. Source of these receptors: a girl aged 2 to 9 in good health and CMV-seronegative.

CDR3 loop: CASSLGPIALATPYNEQFF. The DNA for the CDR3 is TGTGCCAGCAGCTTAGGCCCAATTGCCCTCGCTACTCCTTACAATGAGCAGTTCTTC. The chain employs TRBV13 and TRBJ2-1; D is unclear. The CDR3 loop spans 19 amino acids. Trimming shortened V by 0 bases and J by 4 bases, and 22 bases separated the two germline ends. Germline lookup yields CDR1 PRHDT and CDR2 FYEKMQ (reference sequence).

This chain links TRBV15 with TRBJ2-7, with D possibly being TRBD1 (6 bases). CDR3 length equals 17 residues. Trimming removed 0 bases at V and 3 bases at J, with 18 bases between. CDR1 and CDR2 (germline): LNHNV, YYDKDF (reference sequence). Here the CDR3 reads CATSRDLWGLQNYEQYF. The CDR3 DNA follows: TGTGCCACCAGCAGAGATCTCTGGGGGCTTCAAAACTACGAGCAGTACTTC. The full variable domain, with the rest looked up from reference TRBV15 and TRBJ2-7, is DAMVIQNPRYQVTQFGKPVTLSCSQTLNHNVMYWYQQKSSQAPKLLFHYYDKDFNNEADTPDNFQSRRPNTSFCFLDIRSPGLGDTAMYLCATSRDLWGLQNYEQYFGPGTRLTVT.

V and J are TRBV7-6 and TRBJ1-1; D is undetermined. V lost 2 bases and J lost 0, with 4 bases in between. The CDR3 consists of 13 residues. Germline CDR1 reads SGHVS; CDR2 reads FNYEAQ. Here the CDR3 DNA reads TGTGCCAGCAGCTTAACAGTGAACACTGAAGCTTTCTTT. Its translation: CASSLTVNTEAFF.

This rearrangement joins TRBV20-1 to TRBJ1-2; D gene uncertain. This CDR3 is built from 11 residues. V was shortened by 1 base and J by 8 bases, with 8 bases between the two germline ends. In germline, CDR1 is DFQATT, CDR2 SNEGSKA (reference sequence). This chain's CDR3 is CSARVNGGYTF. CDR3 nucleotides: TGCAGTGCTAGAGTGAACGGGGGCTACACCTTC.

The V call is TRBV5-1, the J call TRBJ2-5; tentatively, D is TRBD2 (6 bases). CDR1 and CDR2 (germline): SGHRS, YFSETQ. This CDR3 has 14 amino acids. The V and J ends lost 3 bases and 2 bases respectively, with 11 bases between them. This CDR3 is CASSSRRGQETQYF. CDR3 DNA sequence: TGCGCCAGCAGCTCCAGGCGGGGACAAGAGACCCAGTACTTC. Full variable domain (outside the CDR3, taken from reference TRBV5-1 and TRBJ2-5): KAGVTQTPRYLIKTRGQQVTLSCSPISGHRSVSWYQQTPGQGLQFLFEYFSETQRNKGNFPGRFSGRQFSNSRSEMNVSTLELGDSALYLCASSSRRGQETQYFGPGTRLLVL.

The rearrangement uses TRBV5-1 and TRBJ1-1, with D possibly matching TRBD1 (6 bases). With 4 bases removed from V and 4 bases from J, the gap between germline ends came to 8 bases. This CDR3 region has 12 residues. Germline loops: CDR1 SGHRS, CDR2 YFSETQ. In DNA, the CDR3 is TGCGCCAGCAGCCAGGGGAGCACTGAAGCTTTCTTT. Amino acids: CASSQGSTEAFF. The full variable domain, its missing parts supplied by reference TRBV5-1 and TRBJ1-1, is KAGVTQTPRYLIKTRGQQVTLSCSPISGHRSVSWYQQTPGQGLQFLFEYFSETQRNKGNFPGRFSGRQFSNSRSEMNVSTLELGDSALYLCASSQGSTEAFFGQGTRLTVV.

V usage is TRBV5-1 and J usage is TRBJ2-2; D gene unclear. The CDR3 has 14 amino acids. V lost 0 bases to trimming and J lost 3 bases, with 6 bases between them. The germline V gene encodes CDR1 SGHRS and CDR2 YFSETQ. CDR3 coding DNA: TGCGCCAGCAGCTTGGGTCATTACACCGGGGAGCTGTTTTTT. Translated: CASSLGHYTGELFF. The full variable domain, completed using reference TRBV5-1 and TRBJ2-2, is KAGVTQTPRYLIKTRGQQVTLSCSPISGHRSVSWYQQTPGQGLQFLFEYFSETQRNKGNFPGRFSGRQFSNSRSEMNVSTLELGDSALYLCASSLGHYTGELFFGEGSRLTVL.

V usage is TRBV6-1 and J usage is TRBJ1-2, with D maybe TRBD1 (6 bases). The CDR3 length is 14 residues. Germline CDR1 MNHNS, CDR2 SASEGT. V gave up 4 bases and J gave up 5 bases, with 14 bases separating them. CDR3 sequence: CASSVDSFGYGYTF. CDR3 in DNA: TGTGCCAGCAGTGTGGACAGTTTTGGGTATGGCTACACCTTC.

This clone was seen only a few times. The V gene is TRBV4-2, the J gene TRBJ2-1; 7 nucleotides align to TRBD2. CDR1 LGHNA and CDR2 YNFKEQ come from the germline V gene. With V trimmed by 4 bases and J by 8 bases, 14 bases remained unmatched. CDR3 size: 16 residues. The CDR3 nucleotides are TGTGCCAGCAGCCCCCCAGGGACTAATTCGTTCCATGAGCAGTTCTTC. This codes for CASSPPGTNSFHEQFF.

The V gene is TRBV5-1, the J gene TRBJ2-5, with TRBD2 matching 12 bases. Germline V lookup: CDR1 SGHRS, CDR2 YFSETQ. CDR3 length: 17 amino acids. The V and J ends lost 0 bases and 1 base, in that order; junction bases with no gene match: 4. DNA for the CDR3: TGCGCCAGCAGCTTGGAGCCTAGCGGGGGGGCCCAAGAGACCCAGTACTTC. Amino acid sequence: CASSLEPSGGAQETQYF.

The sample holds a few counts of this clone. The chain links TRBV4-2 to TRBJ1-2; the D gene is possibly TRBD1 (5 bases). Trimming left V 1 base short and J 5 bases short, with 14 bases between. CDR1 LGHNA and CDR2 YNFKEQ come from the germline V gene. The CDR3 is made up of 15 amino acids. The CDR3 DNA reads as TGTGCCAGCAGCCAAGTTCTACAGGACTATTATGGCTACACCTTC. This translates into CASSQVLQDYYGYTF.

CDR3 loop: CASSPRQRTTNEKLFF. The CDR3 nucleotides read TGTGCCAGCAGCCCTAGACAGAGAACGACTAATGAAAAACTGTTTTTT. The chain joins TRBV7-6 to TRBJ1-4, with a tentative D call TRBD1 (5 bases). The CDR3 totals 16 residues. Trimming cost V 5 bases and J 2 bases, with 15 bases left between them. Germline lookup yields CDR1 SGHVS and CDR2 FNYEAQ. Drawing the rest from reference TRBV7-6 and TRBJ1-4, the complete variable domain is GAGVSQSPRYKVTKRGQDVALRCDPISGHVSLYWYRQALGQGPEFLTYFNYEAQQDKSGLPNDRFSAERPEGSISTLTIQRTEQRDSAMYRCASSPRQRTTNEKLFFGSGTQLSVL.

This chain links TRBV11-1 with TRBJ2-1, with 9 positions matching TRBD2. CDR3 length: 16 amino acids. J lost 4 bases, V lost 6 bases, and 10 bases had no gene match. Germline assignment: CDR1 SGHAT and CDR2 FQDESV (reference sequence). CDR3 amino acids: CASRYWGGRGYNEQFF. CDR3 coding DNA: TGTGCCAGCAGATACTGGGGCGGGAGGGGGTACAATGAGCAGTTCTTC.

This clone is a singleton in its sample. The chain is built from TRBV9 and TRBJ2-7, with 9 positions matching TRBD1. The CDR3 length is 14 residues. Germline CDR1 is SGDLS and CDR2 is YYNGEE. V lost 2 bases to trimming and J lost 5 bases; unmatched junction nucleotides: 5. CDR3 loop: CASSVGTGLHEQYF. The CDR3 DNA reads TGTGCCAGCAGCGTTGGGACAGGGCTCCACGAGCAGTACTTC.

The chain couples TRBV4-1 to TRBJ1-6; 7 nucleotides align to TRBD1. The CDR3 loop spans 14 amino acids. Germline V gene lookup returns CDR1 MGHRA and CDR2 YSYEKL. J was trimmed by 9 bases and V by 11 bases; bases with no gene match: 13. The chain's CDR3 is CAGGQGQSGSPLHF. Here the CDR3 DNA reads TGCGCCGGTGGCCAGGGACAGTCAGGTTCACCCCTCCACTTT.

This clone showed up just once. As DNA, the CDR3 is TGTGCCAGCTCAAGGGGCTCCTACAATGAGCAGTTCTTC. Residues: CASSRGSYNEQFF. The gene calls are TRBV18 and TRBJ2-1, with a tentative D call TRBD1 (5 bases). From germline, CDR1 is KGHSH and CDR2 LQKENI. This CDR3 has 13 residues. Trimming took 5 bases from V and 0 from J, leaving 5 bases between them. Full variable domain (missing parts from reference TRBV18 and TRBJ2-1): NAGVMQNPRHLVRRRGQEARLRCSPMKGHSHVYWYRQLPEEGLKFMVYLQKENIIDESGMPKERFSAEFPKEGPSILRIQQVVRGDSAAYFCASSRGSYNEQFFGPGTRLTVL.

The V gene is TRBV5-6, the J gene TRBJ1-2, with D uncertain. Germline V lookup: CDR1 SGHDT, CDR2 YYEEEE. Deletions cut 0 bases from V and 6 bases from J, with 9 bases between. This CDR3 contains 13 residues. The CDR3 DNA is TGTGCCAGCAGCTTGGCGCCGGGGAATGGCTACACCTTC. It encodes CASSLAPGNGYTF.

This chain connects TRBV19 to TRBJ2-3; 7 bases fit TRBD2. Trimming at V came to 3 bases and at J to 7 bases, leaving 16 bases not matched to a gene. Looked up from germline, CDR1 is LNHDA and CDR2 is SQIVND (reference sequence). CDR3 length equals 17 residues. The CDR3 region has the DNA TGTGCCAGTAGTATTAATCCGACCGGGACTATAGGTAATACGCAGTATTTT. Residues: CASSINPTGTIGNTQYF.

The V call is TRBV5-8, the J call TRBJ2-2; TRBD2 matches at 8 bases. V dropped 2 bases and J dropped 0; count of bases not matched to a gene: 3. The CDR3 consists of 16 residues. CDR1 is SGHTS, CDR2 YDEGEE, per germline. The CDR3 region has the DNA TGTGCCAGCAGCTTTCGCGGGAGGTCGAACACCGGGGAGCTGTTTTTT. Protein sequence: CASSFRGRSNTGELFF.

CDR3 region: CASSLDSGGTDTQYF. The CDR3 DNA reads as TGTGCCAGCAGTTTAGATAGCGGGGGCACAGATACGCAGTATTTT. This chain joins TRBV6-6 and TRBJ2-3, with 8 bases matching TRBD2. Per germline, CDR1 MNHNY and CDR2 SVGAGI (reference sequence). The CDR3 loop spans 15 amino acids. V lost 4 bases to trimming and J lost 1 base; unmatched junction nucleotides: 4.

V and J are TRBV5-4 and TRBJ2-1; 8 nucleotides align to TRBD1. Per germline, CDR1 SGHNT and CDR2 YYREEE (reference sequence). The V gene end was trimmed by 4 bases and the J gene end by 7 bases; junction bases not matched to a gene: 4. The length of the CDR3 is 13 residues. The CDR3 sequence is CASSGQGANEQFF. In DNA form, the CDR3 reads TGTGCCAGCAGCGGGCAGGGGGCAAATGAGCAGTTCTTC.

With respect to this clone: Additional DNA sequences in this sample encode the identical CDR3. The CDR3 DNA reads TGTGCCAGCAGTTACGGGCAGGGTACAGATACGCAGTATTTT. It is translated as CASSYGQGTDTQYF. This chain joins TRBV6-5 and TRBJ2-3; D is perhaps TRBD1 (5 bases). The CDR3 length is 14 residues. Trimming stripped 2 bases from V and 3 bases from J, with 9 bases between. CDR1 is MNHEY, CDR2 SVGAGI, per germline.

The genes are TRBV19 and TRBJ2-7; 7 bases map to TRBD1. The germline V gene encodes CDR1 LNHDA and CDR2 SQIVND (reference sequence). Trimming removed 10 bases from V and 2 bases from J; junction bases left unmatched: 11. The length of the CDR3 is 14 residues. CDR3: CATSGRQGTYEQYF. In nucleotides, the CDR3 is TGTGCCACGAGTGGGCGACAGGGAACCTACGAGCAGTACTTC. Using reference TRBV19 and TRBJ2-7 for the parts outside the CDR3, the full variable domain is DGGITQSPKYLFRKEGQNVTLSCEQNLNHDAMYWYRQDPGQGLRLIYYSQIVNDFQKGDIAEGYSVSREKKESFPLTVTSAQKNPTAFYLCATSGRQGTYEQYFGPGTRLTVT.

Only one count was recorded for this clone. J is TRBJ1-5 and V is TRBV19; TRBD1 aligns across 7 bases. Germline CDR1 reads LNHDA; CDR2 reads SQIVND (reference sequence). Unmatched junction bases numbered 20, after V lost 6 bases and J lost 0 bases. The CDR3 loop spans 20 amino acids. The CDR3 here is CASSSSGQHQGPDSNQPQHF. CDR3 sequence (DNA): TGTGCCAGTAGCAGCTCGGGACAGCACCAAGGGCCGGATAGCAATCAGCCCCAGCATTTT.

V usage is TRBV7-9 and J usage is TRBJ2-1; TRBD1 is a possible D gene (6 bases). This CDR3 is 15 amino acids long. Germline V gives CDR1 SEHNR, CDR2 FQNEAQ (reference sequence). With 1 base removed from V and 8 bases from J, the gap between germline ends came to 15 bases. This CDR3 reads CASSLVLGQLYEQFF. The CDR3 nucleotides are TGTGCCAGCAGCTTAGTGTTGGGACAACTTTATGAGCAGTTCTTC.

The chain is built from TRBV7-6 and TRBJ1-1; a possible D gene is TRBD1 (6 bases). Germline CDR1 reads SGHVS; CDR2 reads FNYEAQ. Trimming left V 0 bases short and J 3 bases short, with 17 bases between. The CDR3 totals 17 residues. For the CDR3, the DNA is TGTGCCAGCAGCTTAGCGCTGGGGGACACTGCTTACACTGAAGCTTTCTTT. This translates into CASSLALGDTAYTEAFF.

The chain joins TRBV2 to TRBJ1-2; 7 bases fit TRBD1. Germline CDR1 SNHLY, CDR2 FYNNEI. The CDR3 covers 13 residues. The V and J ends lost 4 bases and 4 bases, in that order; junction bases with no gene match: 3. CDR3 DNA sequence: TGTGCCAGCAGTGGGACAGGTGGCTATGGCTACACCTTC. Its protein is CASSGTGGYGYTF. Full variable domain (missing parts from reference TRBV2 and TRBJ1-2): EPEVTQTPSHQVTQMGQEVILRCVPISNHLYFYWYRQILGQKVEFLVSFYNNEISEKSEIFDDQFSVERPDGSNFTLKIRSTKLEDSAMYFCASSGTGGYGYTFGSGTRLTVV.

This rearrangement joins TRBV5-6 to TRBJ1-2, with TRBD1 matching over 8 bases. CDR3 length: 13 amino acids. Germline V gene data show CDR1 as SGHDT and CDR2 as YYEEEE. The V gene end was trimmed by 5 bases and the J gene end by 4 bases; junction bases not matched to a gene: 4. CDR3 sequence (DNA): TGTGCCAGCAGGGAAGGACAGGGCTATGGCTACACCTTC. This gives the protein CASREGQGYGYTF. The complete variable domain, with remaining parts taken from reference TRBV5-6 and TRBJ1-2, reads DAGVTQSPTHLIKTRGQQVTLRCSPKSGHDTVSWYQQALGQGPQFIFQYYEEEERQRGNFPDRFSGHQFPNYSSELNVNALLLGDSALYLCASREGQGYGYTFGSGTRLTVV.

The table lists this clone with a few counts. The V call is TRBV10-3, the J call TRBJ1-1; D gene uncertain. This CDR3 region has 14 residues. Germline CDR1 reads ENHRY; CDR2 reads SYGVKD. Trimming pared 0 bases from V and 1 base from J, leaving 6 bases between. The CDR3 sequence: CAISESGGNTEAFF. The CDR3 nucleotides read TGTGCCATCAGTGAGTCGGGAGGGAACACTGAAGCTTTCTTT.

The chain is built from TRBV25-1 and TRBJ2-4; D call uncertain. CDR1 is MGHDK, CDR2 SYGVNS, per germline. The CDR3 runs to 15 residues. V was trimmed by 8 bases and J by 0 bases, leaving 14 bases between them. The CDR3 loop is CASSQTLLAKNIQYF. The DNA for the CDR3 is TGTGCCAGCTCTCAAACTCTTCTAGCCAAAAACATTCAGTACTTC. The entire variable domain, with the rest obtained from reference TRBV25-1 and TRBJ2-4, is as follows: EADIYQTPRYLVIGTGKKITLECSQTMGHDKMYWYQQDPGMELHLIHYSYGVNSTEKGDLSSESTVSRIRTEHFPLTLESARPSHTSQYLCASSQTLLAKNIQYFGAGTRLSVL.

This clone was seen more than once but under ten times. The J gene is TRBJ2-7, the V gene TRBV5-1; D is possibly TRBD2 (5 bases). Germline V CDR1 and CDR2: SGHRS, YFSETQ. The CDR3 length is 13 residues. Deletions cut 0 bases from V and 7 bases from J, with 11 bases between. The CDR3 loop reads CASSLGGSPEQYF. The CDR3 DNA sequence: TGCGCCAGCAGCTTGGGAGGGAGTCCGGAGCAGTACTTC.